The next 17 T cell receptor beta chains were all read from a single sample in a study of T cell responses to AZD1222 COVID-19 vaccine. The method was immunoSEQ multiplex PCR; TCRdb's version includes in-frame clones alone and lacks a portion of them. The sample has about 180,000 clones; around 89% are singletons. Specimen: peripheral blood, collected 28 days after the second AZD1222 dose. The receptors here all came from an adult who received the AZD1222 COVID-19 vaccine.

This chain uses TRBV5-4 with TRBJ1-2, with D possibly TRBD1 on 5 matching bases. CDR3 length: 14 residues. V was shortened by 0 bases and J by 4 bases, with 10 bases between the two germline ends. CDR1 SGHNT and CDR2 YYREEE come from the germline V gene (reference sequence). In DNA form, the CDR3 reads TGTGCCAGCAGCTTGGCCGGGGGGTTCTATGGCTACACCTTC. Its translation is CASSLAGGFYGYTF.

The chain recombines TRBV11-2 with TRBJ1-2; TRBD1 is a possible D gene (5 bases). V lost 5 bases, J lost 4 bases, and 23 bases lay in between. Germline V CDR1 and CDR2: SGHAT, FQNNGV. This CDR3 spans 17 amino acids. CDR3 in amino acids: CASSVPGRTTPPYGYTF. The CDR3 DNA is TGTGCCAGCAGCGTTCCGGGACGGACCACTCCGCCCTATGGCTACACCTTC.

The V call is TRBV19, the J call TRBJ2-2; TRBD1 aligns across 8 bases. Germline V gives CDR1 LNHDA, CDR2 SQIVND (reference sequence). CDR3 size: 16 residues. V dropped 5 bases and J dropped 4; count of bases not matched to a gene: 9. CDR3: CASSLTRGPGTGELFF. Here the CDR3 DNA reads TGTGCCAGTAGTCTCACCAGGGGGCCGGGCACCGGGGAGCTGTTTTTT.

This clone was detected only once. This chain joins TRBV27 and TRBJ2-2; TRBD1 aligns across 8 bases. V was pared by 11 bases and J by 4 bases, with 9 bases of the junction left unmatched. CDR1 and CDR2 from the germline V gene are MNHEY and SMNVEV (reference sequence). This CDR3 region has 14 residues. Here the CDR3 DNA reads TGTGCCGTACGGGGCACAGGGGGCACCGGGGAGCTGTTTTTT. It yields the protein CAVRGTGGTGELFF.

The chain employs TRBV9 and TRBJ2-7, with D possibly TRBD1 on 6 matching bases. Germline-derived CDR1 and CDR2 are SGDLS and YYNGEE. Trimming cost V 0 bases and J 0 bases, with 10 bases left between them. CDR3 length: 15 residues. The CDR3 spells CASSVGGGNSYEQYF. In nucleotides, the CDR3 is TGTGCCAGCAGCGTAGGTGGGGGCAACTCCTACGAGCAGTACTTC.

The rearrangement joins TRBV4-3 to TRBJ1-2, with 10 bases fitting TRBD1. Germline trimming cut 0 bases from V and 4 bases from J; bases unmatched to any gene: 5. This CDR3 comprises 16 residues. Germline lookup yields CDR1 LGHNA and CDR2 YSLEER. The CDR3 DNA reads as TGCGCCAGCAGCCAAGATCCCGGGACAGGGGTCTATGGCTACACCTTC. Protein: CASSQDPGTGVYGYTF.

Only one count was recorded for this clone. This chain joins TRBV6-1 and TRBJ2-3; weak D call: TRBD2 (6 bases). CDR1 is MNHNS and CDR2 is SASEGT in the germline V gene. This CDR3 has 17 amino acids. The V gene lost 1 base and the J gene lost 2 bases, with 16 bases spanning the gap. CDR3 amino acids: CASSEGVSGSYTDTQYF. CDR3 in DNA: TGTGCCAGCAGTGAAGGGGTTAGCGGCTCATACACAGATACGCAGTATTTT.

The table lists this clone with a count of one. The V call is TRBV5-4, the J call TRBJ1-1, with TRBD1 identical over 7 bases. With 7 bases clipped from V and 0 bases from J, the junction kept 6 bases outside the gene matches. The CDR3 has 14 residues. CDR1 is SGHNT, CDR2 YYREEE, per germline (reference sequence). The CDR3 protein is CASRPTGMNTEAFF. The CDR3 bases are TGTGCCAGCCGCCCGACAGGGATGAACACTGAAGCTTTCTTT.

The chain uses TRBV5-1 and TRBJ2-7; a weak D match, TRBD2 (6 bases). The CDR3 loop spans 13 amino acids. The germline CDR1 and CDR2 sequences are SGHRS and YFSETQ. V was trimmed by 3 bases and J by 5 bases, leaving 12 bases between them. CDR3 nucleotides: TGCGCCAGCAGCTCCCCTGGGGGGAACGAGCAGTACTTC. Protein: CASSSPGGNEQYF.

The rearrangement joins TRBV3-1 (or the pseudogene TRBV3-2) to TRBJ2-1; D tentatively fits TRBD1 or TRBD2 (5 bases each). The germline CDR1 and CDR2 sequences are LGHDT and YNNKEL (reference sequence). CDR3 length: 16 residues. V lost 5 bases, J lost 0 bases, and 14 bases lay in between. This chain's CDR3 is CASSTRDLSSYNEQFF. The CDR3 nucleotides are TGTGCCAGCAGCACTCGGGACCTGAGCTCCTACAATGAGCAGTTCTTC.

This clone was observed a single time. The chain combines TRBV18 with TRBJ2-4; 8 positions agree with TRBD2. The trim removed 3 bases at V and 7 bases at J, leaving 5 bases unmatched. The CDR3 totals 14 residues. CDR1 is KGHSH, CDR2 LQKENI, per germline. In DNA form, the CDR3 reads TGTGCCAGCTCACCCCGGGAGGGCCGCAACATTCAGTACTTC. It translates to CASSPREGRNIQYF.

The CDR3 DNA is TGTGCCAGCAGCTTAGCGCGGGGAAGCTCCTACGAGCAGTACTTC. Translating it yields CASSLARGSSYEQYF. This chain connects TRBV11-2 to TRBJ2-7, with D tentatively TRBD2 (6 bases). V shed 1 base and J shed 0 bases, with 10 bases lying between them. The CDR3 has 15 residues. Germline CDR1 SGHAT, CDR2 FQNNGV.

The chain is built from TRBV5-8 and TRBJ2-3; TRBD2 is a possible D gene (5 bases). V shed 7 bases and J shed 4 bases, with 13 bases lying between them. The CDR3 extends over 13 amino acids. Germline assignment: CDR1 SGHTS and CDR2 YDEGEE. The CDR3 DNA is TGTGCCAGCCTCTCCCGGGGAGCAGATACGCAGTATTTT. Translating gives CASLSRGADTQYF.

The gene calls are TRBV25-1 and TRBJ1-6, with TRBD1 matching over 10 bases. The V gene's germline CDR1 is MGHDK and CDR2 SYGVNS. The V gene end was trimmed by 5 bases and the J gene end by 9 bases; junction bases not matched to a gene: 7. This CDR3 contains 15 residues. The CDR3 spells CASSPWTGGASPLHF. The DNA for the CDR3 is TGTGCCAGCAGTCCATGGACAGGGGGGGCTTCACCCCTCCACTTT.

V and J are TRBV7-3 and TRBJ2-3, with 7 bases identical to TRBD2. The germline gives CDR1 SGHTA, CDR2 FQGTGA. The CDR3 consists of 18 residues. The trim removed 8 bases at V and 5 bases at J, leaving 22 bases unmatched. The CDR3 protein is CASAPGPTWRESEDTQYF. In DNA form, the CDR3 reads TGTGCCAGCGCCCCTGGCCCAACGTGGCGGGAGTCGGAAGATACGCAGTATTTT.

V is TRBV7-2 and J is TRBJ1-1; TRBD1 might be the D (6 bases). CDR1 is SGHTA and CDR2 is FQGNSA in the germline V gene. Trimming removed 6 bases at V and 5 bases at J, with 16 bases between. The CDR3 is 14 residues long. The CDR3 coding sequence is TGTGCCAGCAGGGGTGGAGGGGGAGGTACTGAAGCTTTCTTT. Translation: CASRGGGGGTEAFF.

J is TRBJ2-3 and V is TRBV7-6; 11 bases fit TRBD2. V gave up 5 bases and J gave up 0 bases; unmatched junction bases: 4. From germline, CDR1 is SGHVS and CDR2 FNYEAQ. This CDR3 is built from 16 residues. CDR3 nucleotide sequence: TGTGCCAGCAGCCCCCGACTAGCGGGAAGCACAGATACGCAGTATTTT. Amino acids: CASSPRLAGSTDTQYF.